This is a list of T cell receptor beta chains from one sample in a study of blood T cells in healthy people across ages. TCRdb ran MiXCR on the 5' RACE reads and lists one entry per CDR3 protein. The table records approximately 800,000 distinct CDR3 sequences, roughly 50% of them present only once. The specimen sequenced was blood. These receptors all stem from an elderly man in good health. Each CDR3 is given with its conserved first and last residue. The order of the fields is D gene, CDR3 length, J gene, V gene, clone size, CDR3 DNA, CDR3 protein. The D gene is left open where the match is weak. Size values are once, few and many counts, or a class for expanded clones, and some rows have none.

d_gene: TRBD2; len: 16; j_gene: TRBJ2-3; v_gene: TRBV7-2; abundance: many; CDR3nt: TGTGCCAGCAGCTTAGCCGGCGGGAGGGGCACAGATACGCAGTATTTT; CDR3aa: CASSLAGGRGTDTQYF
d_gene: .; len: 13; j_gene: TRBJ2-4; v_gene: TRBV10-3; abundance: .; CDR3nt: TGTGCCATCAGTGAGGGCGACCCCGAGGAGCAGTACTTC; CDR3aa: CAISEGDPEEQYF
d_gene: TRBD1; len: 13; j_gene: TRBJ1-2; v_gene: TRBV15; abundance: .; CDR3nt: TGTGCCACCGGACAGGCGGGGTACTATGGCTACACCTTC; CDR3aa: CATGQAGYYGYTF
d_gene: .; len: 14; j_gene: TRBJ1-2; v_gene: TRBV24-1; abundance: .; CDR3nt: TGTGCCACCGAGAGTGGGTCCACTATCTATGGCTACACCTTC; CDR3aa: CATESGSTIYGYTF
d_gene: TRBD1; len: 13; j_gene: TRBJ2-5; v_gene: TRBV20-1; abundance: .; CDR3nt: TGCGGTGCTATTCGACAGGGAGAAGATGAGCAGTACTTC; CDR3aa: CGAIRQGEDEQYF
d_gene: .; len: 17; j_gene: TRBJ2-1; v_gene: TRBV21-1; abundance: .; CDR3nt: TGTGCCAGCACCCGGCGGGGTAGGCTAGCGGGAGCAAATGAGCAGTTCTTC; CDR3aa: CASTRRGRLAGANEQFF
d_gene: .; len: 14; j_gene: TRBJ1-1; v_gene: TRBV24-1; abundance: .; CDR3nt: TGTGCCACCAGGAAGGACGGATTGAACACTGAAGCTTTCTTT; CDR3aa: CATRKDGLNTEAFF
d_gene: .; len: 15; j_gene: TRBJ2-6; v_gene: TRBV15; abundance: .; CDR3nt: TGTGCCACCAGCATAAGGGGCTCTGGGGCCAACGTCCTGACTTTC; CDR3aa: CATSIRGSGANVLTF
d_gene: .; len: 14; j_gene: TRBJ2-3; v_gene: TRBV2; abundance: .; CDR3nt: TGTGCCCGCAGTGAAGGGGGGGGGAACAGATACGCGTATTTT; CDR3aa: CARSEGGGNRYAYF
d_gene: TRBD1; len: 13; j_gene: TRBJ1-1; v_gene: TRBV6-2/TRBV6-3; abundance: few; CDR3nt: TGTGCCAGCAGACTCCGGGACAGGGGATTAGCTTTCTTT; CDR3aa: CASRLRDRGLAFF
d_gene: .; len: 14; j_gene: TRBJ1-1; v_gene: TRBV7-3; abundance: .; CDR3nt: TGTGCCAGCAGCACGAGGGCGGGTTACACTGAAGCTTTCTTT; CDR3aa: CASSTRAGYTEAFF
d_gene: .; len: 14; j_gene: TRBJ2-7; v_gene: TRBV20-1; abundance: .; CDR3nt: TGCAGTGCTGGACTCAGAACAAGAACCTACGAGCAGTACTTC; CDR3aa: CSAGLRTRTYEQYF
d_gene: .; len: 15; j_gene: TRBJ2-1; v_gene: TRBV15; abundance: .; CDR3nt: TGTGCCACCAGCAGAGATCGGGGCGGCTACAATGAGCAGTTCTTC; CDR3aa: CATSRDRGGYNEQFF
d_gene: .; len: 14; j_gene: TRBJ2-3; v_gene: TRBV27; abundance: .; CDR3nt: TGTGCCAGCAGTGCGACCGGACAGAGAAGATACGCGTATTTT; CDR3aa: CASSATGQRRYAYF
d_gene: .; len: 13; j_gene: TRBJ2-7; v_gene: TRBV20-1; abundance: .; CDR3nt: TGCAGTGCTAGAGCCGCTAGGGGGTACGAGCAGTACTTC; CDR3aa: CSARAARGYEQYF
d_gene: TRBD2; len: 15; j_gene: TRBJ2-7; v_gene: TRBV6-5; abundance: .; CDR3nt: TGTGCCAGCAGGCTGTCTAGCGGGAGGCTTTACGAGCAGTACTTC; CDR3aa: CASRLSSGRLYEQYF
d_gene: .; len: 14; j_gene: TRBJ1-1; v_gene: TRBV28; abundance: few; CDR3nt: TGTGCCAGCAGTTCGGTGAAGTGGGACACTGAAGCTTTCTTT; CDR3aa: CASSSVKWDTEAFF
d_gene: TRBD2; len: 14; j_gene: TRBJ2-5; v_gene: TRBV7-8; abundance: .; CDR3nt: TGTGCCAGCAGCTCCAGCGGGGCCCAAGAGACCCAGTACTTC; CDR3aa: CASSSSGAQETQYF
d_gene: .; len: 16; j_gene: TRBJ1-5; v_gene: TRBV6-1; abundance: .; CDR3nt: TGTGCCAGCAGTGAAAGGTCGGGGCTGGGCAATCAGCCCCAGCATTTT; CDR3aa: CASSERSGLGNQPQHF
d_gene: .; len: 13; j_gene: TRBJ2-3; v_gene: TRBV3-1; abundance: few; CDR3nt: TGTGCCAGCAGACATTCCCAGGTGGGATACGCGTATTTT; CDR3aa: CASRHSQVGYAYF
d_gene: .; len: 14; j_gene: TRBJ2-3; v_gene: TRBV27; abundance: .; CDR3nt: TGTGCCAGCAGTCAGGGAGGGGGCCCAGATACGCAGTATTTT; CDR3aa: CASSQGGGPDTQYF
d_gene: .; len: 12; j_gene: TRBJ2-3; v_gene: TRBV3-1; abundance: .; CDR3nt: TGTGCCAGCAGCCAGGGGAACAGATACGCGTATTTT; CDR3aa: CASSQGNRYAYF
d_gene: TRBD2; len: 16; j_gene: TRBJ2-3; v_gene: TRBV5-6; abundance: .; CDR3nt: TGTGCCAGCAGCTTTACGGCTAGCGGGAGAATTGATACGCAGTATTTT; CDR3aa: CASSFTASGRIDTQYF
d_gene: TRBD2; len: 14; j_gene: TRBJ2-1; v_gene: TRBV20-1; abundance: few; CDR3nt: TGCAGTGCTAGCCCCCTAGCGGTTTACAATGAGCAGTTCTTC; CDR3aa: CSASPLAVYNEQFF
d_gene: TRBD1; len: 14; j_gene: TRBJ2-5; v_gene: TRBV20-1; abundance: once; CDR3nt: TGCAGTGCTCAGACGCCACGACAGGGCGAGACCCAGTACTTC; CDR3aa: CSAQTPRQGETQYF
d_gene: .; len: 12; j_gene: TRBJ1-6; v_gene: TRBV12-3/TRBV12-4; abundance: .; CDR3nt: TGTGCCACCCATTCAGGCTATTCACCCCTCCACTTT; CDR3aa: CATHSGYSPLHF
d_gene: .; len: 12; j_gene: TRBJ1-4; v_gene: TRBV29-1; abundance: .; CDR3nt: TGCAGCGCCGGCAGGCAGGGTGAAAAACTGTTTTTT; CDR3aa: CSAGRQGEKLFF
d_gene: .; len: 15; j_gene: TRBJ2-7; v_gene: TRBV10-3; abundance: few; CDR3nt: TGTGCCACCACGGCCGAGGGCATCAGGGCCTACGAGCAGTACTTC; CDR3aa: CATTAEGIRAYEQYF
d_gene: TRBD2; len: 14; j_gene: TRBJ2-5; v_gene: TRBV6-6; abundance: .; CDR3nt: TGTGCCAGCCGCGGGGGACTAGCCCGAGGAGAGCAGTACTTC; CDR3aa: CASRGGLARGEQYF
d_gene: .; len: 16; j_gene: TRBJ2-1; v_gene: TRBV20-1; abundance: .; CDR3nt: TGCAGTGCTAGACCGTTCGGGGCTAGCGATCGGGATGAGCAGTTCTTC; CDR3aa: CSARPFGASDRDEQFF
d_gene: .; len: 15; j_gene: TRBJ2-1; v_gene: TRBV9; abundance: few; CDR3nt: TGTGCCAGCAGCGTAGGAGTGGTCTCCTACAATGAGCAGTTCTTC; CDR3aa: CASSVGVVSYNEQFF
d_gene: TRBD1; len: 12; j_gene: TRBJ2-3; v_gene: TRBV29-1; abundance: .; CDR3nt: TGCAGCGGTGGACAGGGAGACGGATACGCGTATTTT; CDR3aa: CSGGQGDGYAYF
d_gene: .; len: 15; j_gene: TRBJ2-1; v_gene: TRBV27; abundance: .; CDR3nt: TGTGCCAGCAGTTTCGGTTTAGCCCTGGGGCATGAGCAGTTCTTC; CDR3aa: CASSFGLALGHEQFF
d_gene: TRBD2; len: 16; j_gene: TRBJ2-1; v_gene: TRBV5-5; abundance: .; CDR3nt: TGTGCCAGCAGCCCCGGACTAGACGATAGGAATCGTGGGCAGTTCTTC; CDR3aa: CASSPGLDDRNRGQFF
d_gene: .; len: 13; j_gene: TRBJ2-7; v_gene: TRBV7-2; abundance: few; CDR3nt: TGTGCCAGCAGCTTAGGGGTAGCGCCCGAGCAGTACTTC; CDR3aa: CASSLGVAPEQYF
d_gene: TRBD2; len: 18; j_gene: TRBJ2-1; v_gene: TRBV4-2; abundance: .; CDR3nt: TGTGCCAGCAGCCCGGGACTAGCGGGGACTCTCTTATACAATGAGCAGTTCTTC; CDR3aa: CASSPGLAGTLLYNEQFF
d_gene: .; len: 15; j_gene: TRBJ2-2; v_gene: TRBV12-3/TRBV12-4; abundance: .; CDR3nt: TGTGCCAGCAGTTTGGCAGGAGTGAACACCGGGGAGCTGTTTTTT; CDR3aa: CASSLAGVNTGELFF
d_gene: TRBD2; len: 16; j_gene: TRBJ2-5; v_gene: TRBV5-4; abundance: .; CDR3nt: TGTGCCAGCAGCGGGAGGACTAGCGGGAGTTACAATGAGCAGTACTTC; CDR3aa: CASSGRTSGSYNEQYF
d_gene: .; len: 13; j_gene: TRBJ1-5; v_gene: TRBV6-5; abundance: .; CDR3nt: TGTGCCAGCAGTACCAGGAGCAATCAGCCCCAGCATTTT; CDR3aa: CASSTRSNQPQHF